This paragraph reports one T cell receptor (beta chain). Source study methods: Estimation of nucleated cell counts relied on the amplification of reference gene primers. The data were produced by immunoSEQ multiplex PCR, yet TCRdb's version contains in-frame clones alone and is incomplete. V and J calls and clone size are given by that table; D and trimming were obtained from the DNA. The sample contains fewer than 40,000 clones, roughly nine tenths of which appear only once. CDR1 is SNHLY, CDR2 FYNNEI, per germline. V trimming: 6 bases; J trimming: 0 bases; junction bases outside the gene matches: 8. The CDR3 consists of 16 residues. This sample is drawn from a study of blood T cell repertoires in COVID-19. Study as a whole: COVID-19 samples collected from the United States, Italy and Spain covered acute and convalescent phases. In each case, the material was cDNA or gDNA derived from T cells, B-cell-depleted T cells, or PBMCs.

The J gene is TRBJ2-3, the V gene TRBV2; 8 positions match TRBD2. Sequencing input: peripheral blood. This sequence was found in a woman at least 80 years old with active or convalescent COVID-19. CDR3 residues: CASRKRSGESTDTQYF. Here the CDR3 DNA reads TGTGCCAGCAGAAAACGTAGCGGGGAAAGCACAGATACGCAGTATTTT.